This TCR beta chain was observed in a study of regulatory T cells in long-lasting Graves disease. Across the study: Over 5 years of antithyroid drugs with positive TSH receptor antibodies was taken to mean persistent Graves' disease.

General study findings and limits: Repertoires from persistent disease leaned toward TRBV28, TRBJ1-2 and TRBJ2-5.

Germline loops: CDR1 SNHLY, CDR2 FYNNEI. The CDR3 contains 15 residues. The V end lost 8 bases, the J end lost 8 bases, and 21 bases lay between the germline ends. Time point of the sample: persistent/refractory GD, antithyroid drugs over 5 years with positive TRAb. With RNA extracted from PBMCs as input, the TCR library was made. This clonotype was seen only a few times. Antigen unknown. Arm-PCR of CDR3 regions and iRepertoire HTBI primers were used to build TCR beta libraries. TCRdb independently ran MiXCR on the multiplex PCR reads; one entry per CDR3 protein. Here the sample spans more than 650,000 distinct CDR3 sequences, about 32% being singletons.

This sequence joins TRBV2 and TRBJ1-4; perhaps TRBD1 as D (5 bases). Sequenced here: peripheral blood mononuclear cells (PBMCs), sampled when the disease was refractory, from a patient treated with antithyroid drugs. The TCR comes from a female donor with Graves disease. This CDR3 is CASRGTGGTYEKLFF. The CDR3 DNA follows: TGTGCCAGCCGTGGGACGGGGGGGACTTACGAAAAACTGTTTTTT.